This T cell receptor (beta chain) comes out of a study of blood T cell repertoires in COVID-19 (TCRdb year 2020). Study-wide context: The collaborator samples originated in the United States, Italy and Spain and spanned the acute and convalescent phases of COVID-19. The material from the prospective study consisted of cDNA or gDNA derived from T cells, B-cell-depleted T cells, or PBMCs. Deeply sampled blood TCRbeta repertoires from subjects exposed to, actively infected with, or recovered from COVID-19 were included in the dataset. The repertoires were released in a freely available public database intended as a resource for research on the immune response to SARS-CoV-2. Samples came from the ongoing ImmuneRACE study (first 160 participants) plus 1,254 subjects from 6 global collaborators. Sample metadata almost always included a de-identified subject ID, COVID-19 status, age in years and sex. HLA class I and class II types, where available, came from metadata supplied by the sample provider rather than from assay-based typing. Overall study outcomes, separate from this receptor: The quantity of clinical and demographic metadata differed by source and by participant and was supplied without curation.

Its CDR3 holds 16 amino acids, cysteine through phenylalanine. This entry keeps only the CDR3 DNA: 48 bases, framed from base 1. Via the germline V gene (reference sequence), CDR1 is LNHDA and CDR2 SQIVND. V is cut back by 5 bases and J by 4 bases, with 8 bases in the junction unmatched. As to this clone: This receptor's antigen is unknown. No base quality information exists; no much larger clone differs at one position.

At one collaborating source in Seattle, patients were enrolled during active infection and were followed longitudinally through the course of disease. Collaborating institutions collected whole blood in K2EDTA tubes following their own protocols. For TCRbeta analysis, collaborator samples were shipped as frozen whole blood, as isolated PBMCs, or as DNA extracted from either sample type. TCRbeta CDR3 regions were amplified from genomic DNA using the immunoSEQ Assay, a bias-controlled multiplex PCR. The original methods were these. The number of nucleated cells in each sample was estimated from the amplification of reference gene primers within the assay. Sequence reads were collapsed and filtered to measure the absolute abundance of every unique TCRbeta CDR3 rearrangement. For each sample, productive Simpson clonality was calculated as the square root of Simpson's diversity index over productive rearrangements. The clones in this table, taken by TCRdb from immuneACCESS, are in-frame only. Not every clone is retained; where verified, under half of the shortfall comes from an unresolved V gene, and the cause of the rest is unknown. V, J and clone size reflect that table, while D and trimming were determined from the DNA. In this sample the table shows about 180,000 clones, approximately 85% of which occur a single time. Around 5% of the sample comes from the top ten.

The TCR comes from a woman aged 45-65 years with COVID-19, enrolled during active disease. This sequence uses TRBV19 and TRBJ2-7; TRBD2 lines up with 13 middle nucleotides. The sample was peripheral blood. The DNA sequence is given as TGTGCCAGTAGTCCACTAGCGGGGGGGCTTTTGTACGAGCAGTACTTC. It encodes CASSPLAGGLLYEQYF.